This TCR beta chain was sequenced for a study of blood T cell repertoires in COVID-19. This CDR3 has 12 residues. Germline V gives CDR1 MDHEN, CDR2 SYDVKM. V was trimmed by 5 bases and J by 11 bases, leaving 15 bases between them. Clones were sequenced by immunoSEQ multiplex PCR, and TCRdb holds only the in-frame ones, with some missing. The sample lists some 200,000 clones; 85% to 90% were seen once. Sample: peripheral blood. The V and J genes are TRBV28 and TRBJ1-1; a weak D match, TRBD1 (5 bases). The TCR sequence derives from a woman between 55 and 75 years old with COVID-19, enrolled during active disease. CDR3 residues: CASSAVGQKAFF. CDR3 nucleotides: TGTGCCAGCAGTGCGGTGGGGCAAAAGGCTTTCTTT.